A single sample is the source of the 24 T cell receptor beta chains below, sequenced in a study of blood T cell repertoires in COVID-19 (TCRdb year 2020). Receptors were amplified or captured by the immunoSEQ multiplex PCR assay. This is the immuneACCESS table as TCRdb keeps it, with only in-frame sequences that have V and J called. A part of the clones is gone; compared with another copy, unresolved V genes explain less than half, and the rest is unexplained. A total of around 250,000 clones appear in this sample, 85% to 90% of them only once. About 16% of the sample lies in the top ten. Specimen: PBMCs or T cells enriched from blood (not recorded which). These receptors were obtained from a man aged 18 to 30 who had recovered from COVID-19.

V gene TRBV12-5 combines with J gene TRBJ2-3; a possible D gene is TRBD1 (5 bases). Germline V gene sequence: CDR1 LGHNT, CDR2 FRNRAP. The CDR3 length is 13 residues. Between the trimmed V and J ends, which lost 2 bases and 5 bases, there was a span of 8 bases. The CDR3 DNA reads TGTGCTAGTGGTTTGCCAGGGATAGATACGCAGTATTTT. Residues: CASGLPGIDTQYF.

The J gene is TRBJ2-7, the V gene TRBV5-6; D is uncertain. Germline loops: CDR1 SGHDT, CDR2 YYEEEE. CDR3 length: 12 residues. The V end lost 1 base, the J end lost 12 bases, and 14 bases lay between the germline ends. This CDR3 is CASSLSLGSRYF. CDR3 sequence (DNA): TGTGCCAGCAGCTTGTCTCTCGGGTCGCGGTACTTC.

CDR3 sequence (DNA): TGTGCCAGCAGCTTTGGACAGGAGAACACTGAAGCTTTCTTT. Amino acid sequence: CASSFGQENTEAFF. The chain is built from TRBV3-1 (or the pseudogene TRBV3-2) and TRBJ1-1, with 7 bases identical to TRBD1. After removal of 5 bases from V and 1 base from J, the junction contained 4 bases not matched to a gene. Germline V gene lookup returns CDR1 LGHDT and CDR2 YNNKEL (reference sequence). This CDR3 is 14 amino acids long.

A word on this clone: At one boundary the junction diverges from the germline segment, which might be a read error. The chain carries TRBV5-4 and TRBJ1-2, with 7 bases lining up with TRBD1. Germline CDR1 SGHNT, CDR2 YYREEE (reference sequence). The CDR3 sequence is 13 residues long. The CDR3 DNA is TGTGCTAGCAGCTTCAGGGGGGCCTATGGCTACACCTTC. It translates to CASSFRGAYGYTF.

The chain employs TRBV4-1 and TRBJ1-3; 9 bases are shared with TRBD1. From germline, CDR1 is MGHRA and CDR2 YSYEKL. The V gene end was trimmed by 1 base and the J gene end by 2 bases; junction bases not matched to a gene: 6. This CDR3 is built from 17 residues. The CDR3 spells CASSQGPDRGTGNTIYF. The CDR3, as DNA: TGCGCCAGCAGCCAAGGCCCCGACAGGGGGACTGGAAACACCATATATTTT.

This chain joins TRBV5-4 and TRBJ2-3; D uncertain. This CDR3 comprises 14 residues. CDR1 and CDR2 (germline): SGHNT, YYREEE (reference sequence). V lost 2 bases to trimming and J lost 1 base, with 8 bases between them. The CDR3 sequence is CASSFLAGTDTQYF. CDR3 bases: TGTGCCAGCAGCTTCCTCGCAGGCACAGATACGCAGTATTTT.

The chain recombines TRBV5-6 with TRBJ2-5; 7 nucleotides line up with TRBD1. The CDR3 is made up of 15 amino acids. Germline assignment: CDR1 SGHDT and CDR2 YYEEEE. J was trimmed by 2 bases and V by 6 bases; bases with no gene match: 10. The CDR3 DNA follows: TGTGCCAGCACCAACCCTGGGACAGCACAAGAGACCCAGTACTTC. Its protein product is CASTNPGTAQETQYF.

J is TRBJ1-3 and V is TRBV29-1; maybe TRBD1 (6 bases). This CDR3 comprises 13 residues. Deletions cut 2 bases from V and 4 bases from J, with 9 bases between. The germline gives CDR1 SQVTM, CDR2 ANQGSEA. The CDR3 DNA follows: TGCAGCGTTGAATGGGGGCAAGGAAACACCATATATTTT. It specifies CSVEWGQGNTIYF.

This sequence joins TRBV2 and TRBJ2-1; a possible D gene is TRBD2 (5 bases). This CDR3 is 14 amino acids long. Germline V gene sequence: CDR1 SNHLY, CDR2 FYNNEI. Trimming pared 6 bases from V and 5 bases from J, leaving 14 bases between. CDR3 loop: CASRDGVQNNEQFF. The CDR3 region has the DNA TGTGCCAGCAGGGACGGGGTTCAGAACAATGAGCAGTTCTTC.

The rearrangement joins TRBV2 to TRBJ2-4; a weak D match, TRBD2 (6 bases). This CDR3 region has 14 residues. CDR1 is SNHLY, CDR2 FYNNEI, per germline. The V end was cut by 7 bases, the J end by 4 bases, with 14 bases between. The CDR3 bases are TGTGCCAGCAATTCCGGGCGGGGAAAAAACATTCAGTACTTC. This gives the protein CASNSGRGKNIQYF.

The chain combines TRBV27 with TRBJ2-1; 10 bases align to TRBD2. CDR1 is MNHEY and CDR2 is SMNVEV in the germline V gene (reference sequence). This CDR3 has 15 amino acids. V shed 6 bases, J shed 5 bases, and the junction held 7 bases outside the gene matches. CDR3 sequence (DNA): TGTGCCAGCAGCGACTTCGGGACTAGCGACAATGAGCAGTTCTTC. Translation: CASSDFGTSDNEQFF.

The rearrangement links TRBV3-1 (or the pseudogene TRBV3-2) to TRBJ1-1, with unresolved D. Germline lookup yields CDR1 LGHDT and CDR2 YNNKEL (reference sequence). V lost 4 bases, J lost 3 bases, and 15 bases lay in between. This CDR3 has 15 amino acids. The CDR3 nucleotides are TGTGCCAGCAGCCGGGCCGGGAGTTACGACACTGAAGCTTTCTTT. Translation gives CASSRAGSYDTEAFF.

The genes are TRBV7-8 and TRBJ1-2, with D possibly matching TRBD1 (6 bases). The CDR3 loop spans 14 amino acids. Per germline, CDR1 SGHVS and CDR2 FQNEAQ. V dropped 5 bases and J dropped 2 bases, with 12 bases sitting between them. For the CDR3, the DNA is TGTGCCAGCAGCAACAGGGTTAACAACTATGGCTACACCTTC. Protein sequence: CASSNRVNNYGYTF.

The chain joins TRBV27 to TRBJ2-6; maybe TRBD2 (5 bases). Germline loops: CDR1 MNHEY, CDR2 SMNVEV (reference sequence). The CDR3 is 17 residues long. V dropped 5 bases and J dropped 0 bases, with 14 bases sitting between them. CDR3 sequence (DNA): TGTGCCAGCAGTGGAGGATTCGCCTCCTCTGGGGCCAACGTCCTGACTTTC. Translation gives CASSGGFASSGANVLTF.

The chain combines TRBV6-5 with TRBJ1-1, with 7 bases lining up with TRBD1. CDR3 length: 14 residues. The J segment lost 0 bases and the V segment lost 6 bases, leaving 4 bases of the junction unmatched. Germline CDR1 reads MNHEY; CDR2 reads SVGAGI. The CDR3 reads CASSWDRLNTEAFF. For the CDR3, the DNA is TGTGCCAGCAGCTGGGACAGACTGAACACTGAAGCTTTCTTT.

This clone was picked up a small number of times. The chain combines TRBV28 with TRBJ1-1; a possible D gene is TRBD1 (5 bases). Trimming shortened V by 6 bases and J by 1 base, and 15 bases separated the two germline ends. This CDR3 has 15 amino acids. The V gene's germline CDR1 is MDHEN and CDR2 SYDVKM. The CDR3 bases are TGTGCCAGCAGCCGCCCCCGGGACTCGAACACTGAAGCTTTCTTT. This translates into CASSRPRDSNTEAFF.

The V gene is TRBV5-1, the J gene TRBJ2-7; the match to TRBD1 covers 11 bases. CDR1 is SGHRS and CDR2 is YFSETQ in the germline V gene. The CDR3 extends over 17 amino acids. J gave up 3 bases and V 2 bases, and 10 bases lay outside the gene matches. The chain's CDR3 is CASSLLPLGQGVYEQYF. The CDR3 nucleotides are TGCGCCAGCAGCTTACTCCCTCTGGGACAGGGGGTCTACGAGCAGTACTTC.

This clone was seen more than once but under ten times. The chain employs TRBV11-3 and TRBJ2-3; D call uncertain. CDR1 and CDR2 from the germline V gene are SGHNT and YENEEA. CDR3 length: 12 amino acids. Trimming took 5 bases from V and 7 from J, leaving 10 bases between them. The CDR3 loop is CASSPDSNTQYF. In nucleotides, the CDR3 is TGTGCCAGCAGCCCTGACTCAAATACGCAGTATTTT.

The V call is TRBV5-1, the J call TRBJ1-2; 9 nucleotides agree with TRBD1. The germline V gene has CDR1 SGHRS and CDR2 YFSETQ. There are 14 residues in the CDR3. The V gene end was trimmed by 4 bases and the J gene end by 8 bases; junction bases not matched to a gene: 9. For the CDR3, the DNA is TGCGCCAGCAGCATGGGACAGGGTATTTTGGGCTACACCTTC. Translating gives CASSMGQGILGYTF.

This chain joins TRBV2 and TRBJ1-4; TRBD1 matches 7 bases. The junction had 4 bases not matched to a gene; V was cut back by 5 bases and J by 4 bases. In germline, CDR1 is SNHLY, CDR2 FYNNEI. This CDR3 comprises 14 residues. The DNA for the CDR3 is TGTGCCAGCAGTCGGGACAGTGATAATGAAAAACTGTTTTTT. It specifies CASSRDSDNEKLFF.

The V gene is TRBV27, the J gene TRBJ1-2; 8 bases are a match to TRBD1. V lost 3 bases, J lost 1 base, and 4 bases stayed unmatched. CDR3 length: 15 residues. Germline CDR1 MNHEY, CDR2 SMNVEV (reference sequence). The CDR3 sequence is CASSLAGQVNYGYTF. The CDR3 nucleotides read TGTGCCAGCAGTTTGGCGGGACAGGTTAACTATGGCTACACCTTC.

The J gene is TRBJ2-7, the V gene TRBV11-2; 9 nucleotides align to TRBD2. V lost 3 bases to trimming and J lost 7 bases; unmatched junction nucleotides: 19. The CDR3 is 18 amino acids. Germline-derived CDR1 and CDR2 are SGHAT and FQNNGV. The CDR3 DNA reads as TGTGCCAGCAGCTTCCGTCTAGCGGGAACCCTAACACCGAGAGAGCAGTACTTC. Translated: CASSFRLAGTLTPREQYF.

The rearrangement uses TRBV27 and TRBJ2-7, with a tentative D call TRBD1 (5 bases). Germline-derived CDR1 and CDR2 are MNHEY and SMNVEV (reference sequence). V dropped 7 bases and J dropped 4 bases, with 14 bases sitting between them. This CDR3 contains 13 residues. The CDR3 coding sequence is TGTGCCAGCATTGGCCACCAGGGATACGAGCAGTACTTC. Residues: CASIGHQGYEQYF.

The chain links TRBV19 to TRBJ2-5, with TRBD1 identical over 10 bases. V was clipped by 6 bases and J by 4 bases; unmatched bases: 11. Germline CDR1 LNHDA, CDR2 SQIVND (reference sequence). The CDR3 totals 16 residues. In DNA form, the CDR3 reads TGTGCCAGTAGCCAGATGGGACAGGGGAGGCGAGAGACCCAGTACTTC. Translating it yields CASSQMGQGRRETQYF.